This T cell receptor (beta chain) was recovered during a study of blood T cells in healthy people across ages. At the level of the study: Per two T cells, about one barcoded beta molecule was captured through template switching.

This clonotype was seen a handful of times. The target antigen is unknown. Study-level points and caveats: Naive CD4+ cell counts and diversity both ran higher in long-lived than in aged donors. Percentage of naive T cells showed a strong correlation with TCR beta diversity.

Next came a second PCR, run for about 7 to 12 cycles, which used a sample-barcoded 5' primer along with a J-beta primer mix. TCRdb passed the 5' RACE reads through MiXCR, listing each CDR3 protein once. This table holds 1 million or so distinct CDR3 sequences, over 35% found once. Each sample yielded at least 6 million isolated PBMCs. Sequencing was done on a sample of blood. The TCR originated in a woman aged 55-75 years in good health.

The CDR3: CASSVSQGGSEQFF. DNA for the CDR3: TGTGCCAGCAGCGTAAGCCAGGGAGGGTCTGAGCAGTTCTTC. V is TRBV9 and J is TRBJ2-1; 7 nucleotides line up with TRBD2. Trimming removed 1 base from V and 9 bases from J; junction bases left unmatched: 7. This CDR3 spans 14 amino acids. Germline CDR1 is SGDLS and CDR2 is YYNGEE.